This T cell receptor (beta chain) was found in a study of CD8 T cells in Susac syndrome. Whole-study findings and limits: Expansion of clones was not seen in the CD4+ T cell repertoires of Susac syndrome. The TCR sequencing and HLA analysis in the study involved a relatively small number of individuals, as the study acknowledged.

V was trimmed by 2 bases and J by 4 bases, leaving 14 bases between them. The germline CDR1 and CDR2 sequences are KGHSH and LQKENI. The CDR3 has 15 residues. The RNA, roughly 0.5 to 1 ug, was put through reverse transcription using random hexamers. The CDR3 of TCR beta was amplified by immunoSEQ multiplex PCR across 54 Vbeta and 13 Jbeta. TCRdb passed the immunoSEQ multiplex PCR reads through MiXCR, listing each CDR3 protein once. Of over 150,000 distinct CDR3 sequences in the sample, about 93% are singletons; the top ten hold 0.095% to 0.1%. As for this clonotype: Its antigen is not known.

V gene TRBV18 combines with J gene TRBJ1-1; TRBD1 might be the D (5 bases). Sequencing was done on a sample of CD4+ T cells from PBMCs. This TCR was recovered from a human donor with Susac syndrome. In DNA form, the CDR3 reads TGTGCCAGCTCACCAACAAGCATTGGGGGCACTGAAGCTTTCTTT. It is translated as CASSPTSIGGTEAFF. The full variable domain, its missing parts supplied by reference TRBV18 and TRBJ1-1, is NAGVMQNPRHLVRRRGQEARLRCSPMKGHSHVYWYRQLPEEGLKFMVYLQKENIIDESGMPKERFSAEFPKEGPSILRIQQVVRGDSAAYFCASSPTSIGGTEAFFGQGTRLTVV.